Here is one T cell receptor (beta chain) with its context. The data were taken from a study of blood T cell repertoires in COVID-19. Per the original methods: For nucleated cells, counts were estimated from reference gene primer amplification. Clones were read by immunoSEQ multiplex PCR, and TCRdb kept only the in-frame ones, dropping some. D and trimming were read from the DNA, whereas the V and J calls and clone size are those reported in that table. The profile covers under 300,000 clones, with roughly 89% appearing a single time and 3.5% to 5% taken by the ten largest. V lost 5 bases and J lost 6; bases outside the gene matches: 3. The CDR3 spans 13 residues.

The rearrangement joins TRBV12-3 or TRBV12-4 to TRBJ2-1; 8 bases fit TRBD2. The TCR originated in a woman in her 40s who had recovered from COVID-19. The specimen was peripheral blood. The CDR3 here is CASSVGTSNEQFF. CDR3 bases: TGTGCCAGCAGTGTCGGGACTAGCAATGAGCAGTTCTTC.